A selection of T cell receptor beta chains follows, all from one sample in a study of cytomegalovirus exposure and HLA in healthy donors. Clones were read by immunoSEQ multiplex PCR, and TCRdb kept only the in-frame ones, dropping some. The listing records about 110,000 clones. The sequencing input was PBMCs. The receptors derive from a man in his fifties or sixties in good health and CMV-seronegative. Both conserved end residues are part of each CDR3. D genes are given only for firm matches.

d_call: -
v_call: TRBV5-1
j_call: TRBJ1-1
cdr3_nt: TGCGCCAGCAGCTTGGGCGGGGGGGATGAAGCTTTCTTT
cdr3_aa: CASSLGGGDEAFF

d_call: -
v_call: TRBV14
j_call: TRBJ2-4
cdr3_nt: TGTGCCAGCAGCTCCCGGTGGGCGTCCAAAAACATTCAGTACTTC
cdr3_aa: CASSSRWASKNIQYF

d_call: -
v_call: TRBV4-2
j_call: TRBJ2-1
cdr3_nt: TGTGCCAGCAGCCCTGACAGGTACAATGAGCAGTTCTTC
cdr3_aa: CASSPDRYNEQFF

d_call: -
v_call: TRBV7-2
j_call: TRBJ1-2
cdr3_nt: TGTGCCAGCAGCAGCCACCTCGACTATGGCTACACCTTC
cdr3_aa: CASSSHLDYGYTF

d_call: -
v_call: TRBV5-4
j_call: TRBJ1-5
cdr3_nt: TGTGCCAGCAGCTTGGCAGGAATTGGATCCCAGCATTTT
cdr3_aa: CASSLAGIGSQHF

d_call: TRBD1
v_call: TRBV19
j_call: TRBJ1-2
cdr3_nt: TGTGCCAGTAGTATAGAAGGGACAGGGGGCTATGGCTACACCTTC
cdr3_aa: CASSIEGTGGYGYTF

d_call: -
v_call: TRBV18
j_call: TRBJ1-1
cdr3_nt: TGTGCCAGCTCACCGTCGACAGACACTGAAGCTTTCTTT
cdr3_aa: CASSPSTDTEAFF

d_call: TRBD1
v_call: TRBV6-1
j_call: TRBJ2-1
cdr3_nt: TGTGCCAGCAGCGACAGGGGATCCTACAATGAGCAGTTCTTC
cdr3_aa: CASSDRGSYNEQFF

d_call: -
v_call: TRBV18
j_call: TRBJ2-6
cdr3_nt: TGTGCCAGCTCACCCACTATAGCTGGGGCCAACGTCCTGACTTTC
cdr3_aa: CASSPTIAGANVLTF

d_call: TRBD1
v_call: TRBV9
j_call: TRBJ1-2
cdr3_nt: TGTGCCAGCAGCGTATCGGGACAGGGGGCTGGCTACACCTTC
cdr3_aa: CASSVSGQGAGYTF

d_call: TRBD2
v_call: TRBV7-8
j_call: TRBJ2-5
cdr3_nt: TGTGCCAGCAGCGGTAGCGGGGGATTCCAAGAGACCCAGTACTTC
cdr3_aa: CASSGSGGFQETQYF

d_call: -
v_call: TRBV9
j_call: TRBJ2-1
cdr3_nt: TGTGCCAGCAGCGCCTCTAGCCTCAATGAGCAGTTCTTC
cdr3_aa: CASSASSLNEQFF

d_call: -
v_call: TRBV6-5
j_call: TRBJ1-4
cdr3_nt: TGTGCCAGCAAGTTGGAGGCGGCGGATGAAAAACTGTTTTTT
cdr3_aa: CASKLEAADEKLFF

d_call: -
v_call: TRBV2
j_call: TRBJ1-3
cdr3_nt: TGTGCCAGCACGACTTACTCTGGAAACACCATATATTTT
cdr3_aa: CASTTYSGNTIYF

d_call: -
v_call: TRBV4-3
j_call: TRBJ2-2
cdr3_nt: TGCGCCAGCAGCCAAGAAGTATTCATAGGACTAACCTCCCCGGGGGTCGGGGAGCTGTTTTTT
cdr3_aa: CASSQEVFIGLTSPGVGELFF

d_call: TRBD2
v_call: TRBV11-3
j_call: TRBJ2-1
cdr3_nt: TGTGCCAGCAGCTACCCCCTCCTAGCGGGAGGAGAGTATGAGCAGTTCTTC
cdr3_aa: CASSYPLLAGGEYEQFF